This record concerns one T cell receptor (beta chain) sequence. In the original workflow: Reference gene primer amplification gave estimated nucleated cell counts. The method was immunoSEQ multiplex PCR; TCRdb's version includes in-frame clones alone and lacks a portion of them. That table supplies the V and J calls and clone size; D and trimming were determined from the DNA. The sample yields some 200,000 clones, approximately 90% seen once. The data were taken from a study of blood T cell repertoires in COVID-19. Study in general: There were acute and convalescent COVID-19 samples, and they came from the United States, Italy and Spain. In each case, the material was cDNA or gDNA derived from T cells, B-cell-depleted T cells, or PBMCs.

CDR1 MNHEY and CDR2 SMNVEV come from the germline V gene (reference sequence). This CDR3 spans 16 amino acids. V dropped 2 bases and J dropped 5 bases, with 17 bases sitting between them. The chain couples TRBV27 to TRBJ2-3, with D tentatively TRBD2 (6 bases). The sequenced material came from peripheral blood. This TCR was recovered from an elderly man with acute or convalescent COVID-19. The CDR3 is CASSLITHPGEDTQYF. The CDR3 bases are TGTGCCAGCAGTTTAATAACACACCCGGGGGAAGATACGCAGTATTTT.